The clone carrying this T cell receptor (beta chain) appeared a few times. Its antigen is unidentified. iRepertoire HTBI primers and Arm-PCR of CDR3 regions built TCR beta libraries. TCRdb reprocessed the multiplex PCR reads with MiXCR, giving one entry per CDR3 protein. The sample records roughly 490,000 distinct CDR3 sequences, approximately 23% being singletons. This entry comes from a study of regulatory T cells in long-lasting Graves disease. The overall study: Graves' disease counted as persistent after over 5 years of antithyroid drugs with positive TSH receptor antibodies. Findings of the study overall: Shared public clonotypes totalled some 2,500 in persistent patients, compared with about 930 in new patients. Repertoires from persistent disease leaned toward TRBV28, TRBJ1-2 and TRBJ2-5. Persistent-disease Graves' patients showed less TCR diversity than new cases.

As for time point: persistent/refractory GD, antithyroid drugs over 5 years with positive TRAb. RNA isolated from PBMCs was used to make the TCR library. CDR1 and CDR2 (germline): SGHTA, FQGNSA. Trimming removed 2 bases from V and 5 bases from J, with 9 bases in between. This CDR3 comprises 14 residues. The chain employs TRBV7-2 and TRBJ2-2, with D perhaps TRBD1 (5 bases). The sample consisted of peripheral blood mononuclear cells (PBMCs), taken when the disease was refractory, from a patient treated with antithyroid drugs. The source of this sequence is a female donor with Graves disease. The DNA for the CDR3 is TGTGCCAGCAGCTTACGACAGATGACCGGGGAGCTGTTTTTT. Translated, it gives CASSLRQMTGELFF. Full variable domain (outside the CDR3, taken from reference TRBV7-2 and TRBJ2-2): GAGVSQSPSNKVTEKGKDVELRCDPISGHTALYWYRQSLGQGLEFLIYFQGNSAPDKSGLPSDRFSAERTGGSVSTLTIQRTQQEDSAVYLCASSLRQMTGELFFGEGSRLTVL.